The text below deals with one T cell receptor beta chain. This record comes from a study of cytomegalovirus exposure and HLA in healthy donors. The PCR had 60 Vbeta and 13 Jbeta primers. Assay used: immunoSEQ multiplex PCR; TCRdb lists only in-frame clones, some missing. The table has approximately 170,000 clones, roughly 79% seen once. The clonotype comes from a woman younger than 35 in good health and CMV-seronegative. The material sequenced was PBMCs.

CDR3 nucleotides: TGTGCCATCAGTGAGCCCTTTCGTGCGGGAGATAGAGAGACCCAGTACTTC. It encodes CAISEPFRAGDRETQYF. This sequence joins TRBV10-3 and TRBJ2-5; 7 bases are a match to TRBD2. The CDR3 is made up of 17 amino acids. The V gene's germline CDR1 is ENHRY and CDR2 SYGVKD. Trimming removed 2 bases from V and 4 bases from J; junction bases left unmatched: 13.